Listed below are T cell receptor beta chains from one sample, sequenced in a study of cytomegalovirus exposure and HLA in healthy donors. Only in-frame clones appear in the TCRdb table, and some are missing; sequencing was by immunoSEQ multiplex PCR. The sample comprises approximately 140,000 clones, roughly 79% of which are singletons, and less than 2% rests with the top ten. The sample taken for sequencing was PBMCs. The receptors shown here come from a woman between 50 and 59 years old in good health and CMV-seronegative. Both conserved end residues are part of each CDR3. Each record gives: CDR3 length, V gene, J gene, D gene, clone size, CDR3 protein, CDR3 DNA. D genes are given only for firm matches. Size values are once, few and many counts, or a class for expanded clones, and some rows have none.

16,TRBV4-3,TRBJ2-1,NA,NA,CASSQEKTRIHNEQFF,TGCGCCAGCAGCCAAGAGAAGACTAGAATCCACAATGAGCAGTTCTTC
14,TRBV30,TRBJ1-3,NA,NA,CAWDMAVSGNTIYF,TGTGCCTGGGATATGGCTGTCTCTGGAAACACCATATATTTT
14,TRBV11-2,TRBJ1-5,NA,once,CASSYGLSNQPQHF,TGTGCCAGCAGCTACGGACTGAGCAATCAGCCCCAGCATTTT
16,TRBV6-1,TRBJ1-3,TRBD1,NA,CASSVSGTGTGNTIYF,TGTGCCAGCAGTGTATCCGGGACAGGAACGGGAAACACCATATATTTT
14,TRBV5-1,TRBJ2-3,NA,NA,CASSSPELASTQYF,TGCGCCAGCAGCTCCCCCGAACTAGCTTCTACGCAGTATTTT
15,TRBV29-1,TRBJ2-5,TRBD2,NA,CSVDSLAASRETQYF,TGCAGCGTTGATTCCCTAGCGGCGAGCAGGGAGACCCAGTACTTC
14,TRBV27,TRBJ2-7,TRBD2,NA,CASSLFLAGGEQYF,TGTGCCAGCAGTTTATTCCTAGCGGGAGGTGAGCAGTACTTC
13,TRBV27,TRBJ1-1,TRBD1,NA,CASSTGQGIRAFF,TGTGCCAGCAGTACGGGACAGGGGATTCGGGCTTTCTTT
16,TRBV5-6,TRBJ1-1,TRBD1,NA,CASSPSFRQGHPEAFF,TGTGCCAGCAGCCCCTCGTTCAGACAGGGGCACCCTGAAGCTTTCTTT
16,TRBV7-9,TRBJ1-2,TRBD1,NA,CASSLARDRGAHGYTF,TGTGCCAGCAGCTTAGCGCGGGACAGGGGTGCCCATGGCTACACCTTC
12,TRBV27,TRBJ1-2,NA,NA,CASSFPGFGYTF,TGTGCCAGCAGTTTTCCAGGGTTTGGCTACACCTTC
15,TRBV4-1,TRBJ2-7,TRBD1,NA,CASSHQMTGVYEQYF,TGCGCCAGCAGCCACCAGATGACAGGGGTTTACGAGCAGTACTTC
15,TRBV5-4,TRBJ1-4,NA,once,CASSIGLKGGEKLFF,TGTGCCAGCAGCATCGGCCTTAAAGGAGGGGAAAAACTGTTTTTT
16,TRBV7-2,TRBJ1-2,NA,NA,CASSSVGGRGEDGYTF,TGTGCCAGCAGCTCGGTGGGGGGAAGGGGTGAGGATGGCTACACCTTC
12,TRBV6-1,TRBJ1-1,NA,NA,CASKEGNTEAFF,TGTGCCAGCAAGGAGGGAAACACTGAAGCTTTCTTT
15,TRBV29-1,TRBJ1-2,TRBD1,NA,CSVQGTGTGDYGYTF,TGCAGCGTCCAGGGTACCGGGACAGGAGACTATGGCTACACCTTC
14,TRBV7-6,TRBJ1-2,NA,once,CASSLATGSGGYTF,TGTGCCAGCAGCTTAGCTACAGGGTCGGGAGGCTACACCTTC
17,TRBV9,TRBJ2-2,TRBD2,NA,CASSVAPSGGGTGELFF,TGTGCCAGCAGCGTAGCTCCTAGCGGAGGTGGGACCGGGGAGCTGTTTTTT
17,TRBV7-9,TRBJ1-1,NA,NA,CASSLTFGGRPNTEAFF,TGTGCCAGCAGCTTAACGTTCGGGGGGCGCCCAAACACTGAAGCTTTCTTT
13,TRBV5-1,TRBJ1-5,NA,NA,CASSVQGIQPQHF,TGCGCCAGCAGCGTACAGGGTATACAGCCCCAGCATTTT
13,TRBV5-8,TRBJ2-7,NA,NA,CASTRTFRHEQYF,TGTGCCAGCACCCGGACTTTTCGCCACGAGCAGTACTTC
14,TRBV7-2,TRBJ2-2,TRBD2,NA,CASRGLPNTGELFF,TGTGCCAGCAGGGGACTACCGAACACCGGGGAGCTGTTTTTT
15,TRBV27,TRBJ2-7,NA,once,CASSPLGGVHYEQYF,TGTGCCAGCAGTCCTCTAGGGGGAGTTCACTACGAGCAGTACTTC
15,TRBV11-3,TRBJ2-2,NA,NA,CASSLGTTHTGELFF,TGTGCCAGCAGCCTAGGGACAACGCACACCGGGGAGCTGTTTTTT
14,TRBV27,TRBJ1-1,NA,NA,CASNPGGINTEAFF,TGTGCCTCGAACCCGGGGGGGATTAACACTGAAGCTTTCTTT
13,TRBV7-2,TRBJ1-5,NA,NA,CASSLRQNQPQHF,TGTGCCAGCAGCTTGAGACAGAATCAGCCCCAGCATTTT
13,TRBV6-4,TRBJ1-1,TRBD1,NA,CASSREWDSEAFF,TGTGCCAGCAGCCGTGAGTGGGACAGCGAAGCTTTCTTT
16,TRBV19,TRBJ1-4,TRBD1,NA,CASSIDSGTGIEKLFF,TGTGCCAGTAGTATAGATTCCGGGACAGGGATTGAAAAACTGTTTTTT
14,TRBV5-4,TRBJ2-5,NA,NA,CASTRDLGAPYQYF,TGTGCCAGCACAAGGGACCTGGGGGCACCCTACCAGTACTTC
14,TRBV4-3,TRBJ2-5,TRBD2,NA,CASSSSGRGETQYF,TGCGCCAGCAGTTCTAGCGGGAGGGGGGAGACCCAGTACTTC
13,TRBV30,TRBJ2-7,TRBD1,NA,CAWSVQGAYEQYF,TGTGCCTGGAGTGTACAGGGGGCCTACGAGCAGTACTTC
12,TRBV6-5,TRBJ1-2,NA,NA,CASSRATAGYTF,TGTGCCAGCAGCAGGGCCACAGCTGGCTACACCTTC
14,TRBV18,TRBJ2-7,TRBD1,NA,CASSLDRAGNEQYF,TGTGCCAGCTCCCTGGACAGGGCGGGGAACGAGCAGTACTTC
15,TRBV9,TRBJ1-2,NA,NA,CASSALAGAYYGYTF,TGTGCCAGCAGTGCGTTGGCAGGCGCCTACTATGGCTACACCTTC
16,TRBV5-1,TRBJ2-2,TRBD2,few,CASSPTSGIVSGELFF,TGCGCCAGCAGCCCCACTAGCGGGATCGTCTCCGGGGAGCTGTTTTTT
20,TRBV7-8,TRBJ2-1,TRBD2,NA,CASSLALLAEAGDRSREQFF,TGTGCCAGCAGCTTAGCGCTCCTGGCAGAGGCGGGAGATAGGTCGCGGGAGCAGTTCTTC
17,TRBV5-4,TRBJ1-3,NA,NA,CASSLEVSGYSGNTIYF,TGTGCCAGCAGCTTGGAAGTCTCGGGTTACTCTGGAAACACCATATATTTT
15,TRBV9,TRBJ1-2,NA,NA,CASSVEPGTYYGYTF,TGTGCCAGCAGCGTAGAACCAGGGACATACTATGGCTACACCTTC
17,TRBV5-1,TRBJ2-1,TRBD2,NA,CASSLARLAPAYNEQFF,TGCGCCAGCAGCTTGGCCCGACTAGCGCCCGCCTACAATGAGCAGTTCTTC
13,TRBV29-1,TRBJ2-7,TRBD1,NA,CSGGQGQGYEQYF,TGCAGCGGTGGACAGGGCCAGGGCTACGAGCAGTACTTC
12,TRBV5-1,TRBJ1-1,NA,NA,CASSLGQTEAFF,TGCGCCAGCAGCTTGGGGCAAACTGAAGCTTTCTTT
15,TRBV2,TRBJ1-2,TRBD1,few,CASTVVGQGHYGYTF,TGTGCCAGCACCGTCGTGGGACAGGGCCACTATGGCTACACCTTC
14,TRBV10-3,TRBJ2-3,TRBD1,NA,CAIKGGQGGDTQYF,TGTGCCATCAAGGGAGGACAGGGTGGCGATACGCAGTATTTT
13,TRBV30,TRBJ2-7,NA,NA,CAGARGPAYEQYF,TGTGCCGGGGCAAGGGGTCCCGCCTACGAGCAGTACTTC
14,TRBV18,TRBJ2-1,NA,NA,CASATLRGGNEQFF,TGTGCCAGCGCTACCCTCAGGGGCGGGAATGAGCAGTTCTTC
16,TRBV6-1,TRBJ1-2,TRBD1,few,CASSERRGTGLYGYTF,TGTGCCAGCAGTGAAAGACGAGGGACAGGGCTCTATGGCTACACCTTC
14,TRBV19,TRBJ1-5,NA,NA,CASSIGGGSQPQHF,TGTGCCAGTAGTATAGGGGGGGGGAGTCAGCCCCAGCATTTT